One sample yielded the 17 T cell receptor beta chains listed below, sequenced in a study of T cells in Graves' hyperthyroidism and ophthalmopathy. The CDR3 regions of TCR beta were amplified from RNA transcripts. The HTBI primer set drove a first-round RT-PCR of the TCR CDR3. From the multiplex PCR reads, TCRdb called clonotypes with MiXCR, one entry per CDR3 protein. Of some 490,000 distinct CDR3 sequences listed, under 25% were seen once; the top ten hold about half. The source material was blood. Every receptor here comes from a woman in her 70s with Graves' ophthalmopathy.

This chain uses TRBV6-1 with TRBJ2-5, with TRBD2 identical over 8 bases. The germline gives CDR1 MNHNS, CDR2 SASEGT. V gave up 5 bases and J gave up 7 bases; unmatched junction bases: 12. The CDR3 is made up of 15 amino acids. The CDR3 protein is CASSYGLAGPGTQYF. In nucleotides, the CDR3 is TGTGCCAGCAGTTATGGGCTAGCGGGTCCTGGGACCCAGTACTTC.

This clonotype was counted ten times or more. The chain couples TRBV6-1 to TRBJ2-1; TRBD1 aligns across 11 bases. Germline V gene lookup returns CDR1 MNHNS and CDR2 SASEGT. J lost 7 bases, V lost 5 bases, and 1 base had no gene match. The CDR3 runs to 13 residues. CDR3: CASSRDRGNEQFF. Written as DNA, the CDR3 is TGTGCCAGCAGTCGGGACAGGGGGAATGAGCAGTTCTTC.

This clonotype was seen a few times. The V and J genes are TRBV7-9 and TRBJ2-3; TRBD1 matches 7 bases. V shed 6 bases, J shed 5 bases, and the junction held 11 bases outside the gene matches. Germline lookup yields CDR1 SEHNR and CDR2 FQNEAQ (reference sequence). The CDR3 spans 15 residues. Here the CDR3 DNA reads TGTGCCAGCAGACCGAGCACAGGGGTGGGAGATACGCAGTATTTT. The encoded protein is CASRPSTGVGDTQYF.

This clonotype was counted at least ten times. V gene TRBV20-1 combines with J gene TRBJ2-1; weak D call: TRBD2 (5 bases). The germline V gene encodes CDR1 DFQATT and CDR2 SNEGSKA (reference sequence). This CDR3 is built from 14 residues. Trimming shortened V by 1 base and J by 2 bases, and 9 bases separated the two germline ends. CDR3 loop: CSARGSGTYNEQFF. In DNA, the CDR3 is TGCAGTGCTAGAGGTTCCGGGACCTACAATGAGCAGTTCTTC.

This clonotype was seen repeatedly, ten times or more. The chain employs TRBV12-3 or TRBV12-4 and TRBJ1-2, with 10 nucleotides matching TRBD1. CDR3 length: 13 residues. Trimming removed 4 bases from V and 7 bases from J; junction bases left unmatched: 3. The CDR3 DNA follows: TGTGCCAGCAGTTCGGGACAGGGGTTTGGCTACACCTTC. Translating it yields CASSSGQGFGYTF.

The chain uses TRBV5-1 and TRBJ2-7; 8 bases agree with TRBD2. CDR3 length: 13 amino acids. The germline V gene has CDR1 SGHRS and CDR2 YFSETQ. With 4 bases clipped from V and 7 bases from J, the junction kept 7 bases outside the gene matches. CDR3 loop: CASSPSGSGEQYF. The CDR3 DNA sequence: TGCGCCAGCAGCCCAAGCGGGAGCGGAGAGCAGTACTTC.

V gene TRBV7-6 combines with J gene TRBJ2-1; the match to TRBD2 covers 8 bases. Unmatched junction bases numbered 9, after V lost 1 base and J lost 7 bases. CDR1 and CDR2 (germline): SGHVS, FNYEAQ. The CDR3 covers 16 residues. The CDR3: CASSLDPAGAKNEQFF. Written as DNA, the CDR3 is TGTGCCAGCAGCTTAGATCCAGCGGGAGCGAAGAATGAGCAGTTCTTC.

This clonotype was counted only a few times. This chain links TRBV6-1 with TRBJ2-3; possible D gene TRBD1, 7 bases. Germline values: CDR1 MNHNS, CDR2 SASEGT. V was shortened by 8 bases and J by 7 bases, with 22 bases between the two germline ends. The CDR3 length is 15 residues. The CDR3 DNA reads TGTGCCAGCGGTAGTTCAGGGGGGAGCGCAAATACGCAGTATTTT. It encodes CASGSSGGSANTQYF.

CDR3 coding DNA: TGTGCCAGCAGCTTAGCGTTCGACAGGGGGGGCAGAAACACCATATATTTT. It yields the protein CASSLAFDRGGRNTIYF. The rearrangement uses TRBV7-2 and TRBJ1-3; 9 nucleotides line up with TRBD1. V was clipped by 0 bases and J by 5 bases; unmatched bases: 8. Germline CDR1 reads SGHTA; CDR2 reads FQGNSA. The CDR3 covers 17 residues.

This clonotype was seen repeatedly, ten times or more. The chain joins TRBV9 to TRBJ2-1, with D possibly matching TRBD2 (6 bases). V was shortened by 3 bases and J by 6 bases, with 22 bases between the two germline ends. From germline, CDR1 is SGDLS and CDR2 YYNGEE. The CDR3 is 17 amino acids. CDR3 protein: CASSGTGSGPGGNEQFF. CDR3 sequence (DNA): TGTGCCAGCAGCGGGACTGGGAGCGGACCCGGGGGCAATGAGCAGTTCTTC.

This clonotype turned up a few times. V and J are TRBV6-1 and TRBJ1-5; 7 bases agree with TRBD1. The CDR3 length is 14 residues. V dropped 7 bases and J dropped 4; count of bases not matched to a gene: 7. Germline V gives CDR1 MNHNS, CDR2 SASEGT. CDR3 nucleotide sequence: TGTGCCAGCACCATAGACAGGGTAAATCAGCCCCAGCATTTT. Protein: CASTIDRVNQPQHF.

This clonotype has ten or more counts. The chain combines TRBV7-3 with TRBJ1-1; no firm D call. V was pared by 6 bases and J by 7 bases, with 12 bases between. The CDR3 loop spans 12 amino acids. Germline V gene sequence: CDR1 SGHTA, CDR2 FQGTGA. CDR3 nucleotide sequence: TGTGCCAGCAGTTCCAACGGAGGTGAAGCTTTCTTT. Translating it yields CASSSNGGEAFF.

Only a few counts were recorded for this clonotype. J is TRBJ1-6 and V is TRBV2, with 8 bases aligning to TRBD1. Germline CDR1 SNHLY, CDR2 FYNNEI. The CDR3 spans 17 residues. The V and J ends lost 1 base and 12 bases, in that order; junction bases with no gene match: 14. The CDR3 here is CASSEGTGQGGYLPLHF. DNA of the CDR3: TGTGCCAGCAGTGAAGGTACAGGACAGGGAGGTTATCTACCCCTCCACTTT. Full variable domain (missing parts from reference TRBV2 and TRBJ1-6): EPEVTQTPSHQVTQMGQEVILRCVPISNHLYFYWYRQILGQKVEFLVSFYNNEISEKSEIFDDQFSVERPDGSNFTLKIRSTKLEDSAMYFCASSEGTGQGGYLPLHFGNGTRLTVT.

The rearrangement links TRBV7-6 to TRBJ2-1; no reliable D call. The germline gives CDR1 SGHVS, CDR2 FNYEAQ. There are 14 residues in the CDR3. Trimming removed 6 bases from V and 4 bases from J, with 13 bases in between. The CDR3 DNA is TGTGCCAGCAGTCGCCGAGGCGAGTACAATGAGCAGTTCTTC. Translation gives CASSRRGEYNEQFF.

This clonotype has more than one count but fewer than ten. The chain links TRBV12-3 or TRBV12-4 to TRBJ1-2; 8 bases agree with TRBD1. This CDR3 contains 15 residues. V dropped 6 bases and J dropped 6; count of bases not matched to a gene: 12. The CDR3: CASSLPGQGGNGYTF. CDR3 in DNA: TGTGCCAGCAGCCTCCCCGGACAGGGAGGGAATGGCTACACCTTC.

The V gene is TRBV12-3 or TRBV12-4, the J gene TRBJ2-2; 7 positions match TRBD1. J was trimmed by 5 bases and V by 4 bases; bases with no gene match: 13. This CDR3 spans 17 amino acids. CDR3 sequence: CASSSTGAGPRTGELFF. DNA for the CDR3: TGTGCCAGCAGTTCAACAGGGGCCGGTCCGAGGACCGGGGAGCTGTTTTTT.

This clonotype was detected only a few times. This rearrangement joins TRBV27 to TRBJ2-4; no clear D gene. Germline V gene sequence: CDR1 MNHEY, CDR2 SMNVEV (reference sequence). The CDR3 has 15 amino acids. Trimming shortened V by 0 bases and J by 0 bases, and 6 bases separated the two germline ends. The CDR3 DNA follows: TGTGCCAGCAGTTTATCAAGATTAGCCAAAAACATTCAGTACTTC. Translating it yields CASSLSRLAKNIQYF.